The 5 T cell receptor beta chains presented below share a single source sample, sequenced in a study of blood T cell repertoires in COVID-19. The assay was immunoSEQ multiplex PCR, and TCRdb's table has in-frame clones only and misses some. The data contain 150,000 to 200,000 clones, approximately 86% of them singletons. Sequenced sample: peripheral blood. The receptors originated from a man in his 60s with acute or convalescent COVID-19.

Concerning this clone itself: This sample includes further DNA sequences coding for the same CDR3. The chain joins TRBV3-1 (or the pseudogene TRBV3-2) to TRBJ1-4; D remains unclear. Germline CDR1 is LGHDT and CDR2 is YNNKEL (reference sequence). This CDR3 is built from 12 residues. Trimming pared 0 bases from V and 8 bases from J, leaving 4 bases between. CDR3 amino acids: CASSQEREKLFF. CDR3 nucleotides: TGTGCCAGCAGCCAAGAGAGAGAAAAACTGTTTTTT.

CDR3 protein: CASTAQDGDTQYF. The CDR3 nucleotides are TGTGCCAGTACGGCCCAGGATGGAGATACGCAGTATTTT. J is TRBJ2-3 and V is TRBV2; D gene uncertain. The V and J ends lost 9 bases and 5 bases respectively, with 15 bases between them. This CDR3 contains 13 residues. Germline CDR1 SNHLY, CDR2 FYNNEI.

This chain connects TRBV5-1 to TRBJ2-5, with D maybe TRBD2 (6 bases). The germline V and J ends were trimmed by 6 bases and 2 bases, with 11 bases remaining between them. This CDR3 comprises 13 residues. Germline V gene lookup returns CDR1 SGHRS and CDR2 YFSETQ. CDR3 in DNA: TGCGCCAGCAAGGTAGCGGCTCAAGAGACCCAGTACTTC. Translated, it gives CASKVAAQETQYF.

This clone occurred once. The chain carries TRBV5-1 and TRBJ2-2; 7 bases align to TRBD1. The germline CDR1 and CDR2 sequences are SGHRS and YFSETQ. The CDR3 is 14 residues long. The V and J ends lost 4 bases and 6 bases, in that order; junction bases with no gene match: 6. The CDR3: CASSGSTGAGELFF. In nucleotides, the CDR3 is TGCGCCAGCAGCGGTTCAACAGGGGCCGGGGAGCTGTTTTTT.

The CDR3: CASSLGTGWAEAFF. In DNA, the CDR3 is TGTGCCAGCAGTTTGGGAACAGGCTGGGCTGAAGCTTTCTTT. The chain joins TRBV28 to TRBJ1-1; a weak D match, TRBD1 (5 bases). CDR1 is MDHEN and CDR2 is SYDVKM in the germline V gene. The CDR3 runs to 14 residues. Trimming left V 3 bases short and J 6 bases short, with 14 bases between.